The source of this TCR beta chain is a study of CD8 T cells in ankylosing spondylitis. On this clonotype: Its antigen is not known.

V lost 3 bases and J lost 2; bases outside the gene matches: 3. Germline CDR1 KGHSH, CDR2 LQKENI. CDR3 size: 16 residues. Study-wide results and limits: Ankylosing spondylitis blood appeared to carry a characteristic TCR beta motif of roughly eight highly homologous variants.

Making use of molecular barcodes, quantitative 5'-RACE generated TCR beta libraries. TCRdb analysed the 5' RACE reads with MiXCR anew, one entry per CDR3 protein. The data show about 390,000 distinct CDR3 sequences, with around 22% seen just once and around 17% held by the top ten. The clonotype originates from a male donor with ankylosing spondylitis. V is TRBV18 and J is TRBJ2-2; 10 bases line up with TRBD1. The sequenced material came from blood, either unsorted or a sorted T cell fraction (not recorded which). CDR3 sequence reads: CASSPSTGGNTGELFF. CDR3 bases: TGTGCCAGCTCACCCTCGACAGGGGGCAACACCGGGGAGCTGTTTTTT. Together with reference TRBV18 and TRBJ2-2, the CDR3 gives the full variable domain: NAGVMQNPRHLVRRRGQEARLRCSPMKGHSHVYWYRQLPEEGLKFMVYLQKENIIDESGMPKERFSAEFPKEGPSILRIQQVVRGDSAAYFCASSPSTGGNTGELFFGEGSRLTVL.